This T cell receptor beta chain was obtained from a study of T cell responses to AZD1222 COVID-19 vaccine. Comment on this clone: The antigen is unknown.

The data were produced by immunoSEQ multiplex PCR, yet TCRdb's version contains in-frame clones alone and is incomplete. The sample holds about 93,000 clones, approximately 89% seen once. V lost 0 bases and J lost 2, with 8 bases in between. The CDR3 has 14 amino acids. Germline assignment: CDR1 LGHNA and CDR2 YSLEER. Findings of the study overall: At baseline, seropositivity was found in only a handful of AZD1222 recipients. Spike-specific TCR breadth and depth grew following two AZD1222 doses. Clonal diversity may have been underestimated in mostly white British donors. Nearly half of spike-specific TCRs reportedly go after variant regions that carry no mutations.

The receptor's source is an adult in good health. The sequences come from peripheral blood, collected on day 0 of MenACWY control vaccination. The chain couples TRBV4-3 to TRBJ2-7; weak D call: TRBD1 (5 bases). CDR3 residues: CASSQDSGTYEQYF. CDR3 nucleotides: TGCGCCAGCAGCCAAGATTCAGGGACCTACGAGCAGTACTTC.